The 16 T cell receptor beta chains reported below all come from one sample, sequenced in a study of shared clonotypes between healthy human individuals. CD45RO negativity and positive selection for CCR7 defined naive CD8 cells, a population that excluded terminally differentiated effector memory CD45RA+ cells. Sequencing used immunoSEQ multiplex PCR; TCRdb keeps in-frame clones, though not all of them. The sample shows 2 million or so clones, about 95% of them seen only once. Sequenced input: naive CD8+ T cells sorted from blood. The source of these receptors is a man younger than 30 in good health.

This chain joins TRBV7-9 and TRBJ2-2; 7 bases match TRBD1. V gave up 5 bases and J gave up 3 bases; unmatched junction bases: 9. This CDR3 comprises 16 residues. In germline, CDR1 is SEHNR, CDR2 FQNEAQ (reference sequence). Here the CDR3 DNA reads TGTGCCAGCAGCCCCGAAAGGGGGCGTGACACCGGGGAGCTGTTTTTT. Protein product: CASSPERGRDTGELFF.

This rearrangement joins TRBV9 to TRBJ2-2; the D gene could be TRBD1 or TRBD2 (6 bases each). Trimming stripped 0 bases from V and 4 bases from J, with 13 bases between. CDR1 is SGDLS and CDR2 is YYNGEE in the germline V gene. The CDR3 totals 16 residues. DNA of the CDR3: TGTGCCAGCAGCGTAGATGGAGGGGGTACCACCGGGGAGCTGTTTTTT. Protein: CASSVDGGGTTGELFF.

This rearrangement joins TRBV5-5 to TRBJ1-5; 8 bases agree with TRBD1. Looked up from germline, CDR1 is SGHKS and CDR2 is YYEKEE (reference sequence). The CDR3 contains 15 residues. V was pared by 4 bases and J by 6 bases, with 9 bases of the junction left unmatched. The DNA of the CDR3 is TGTGCCAGCAGCGACGGACAGGGAGTTGGTCAGCCCCAGCATTTT. It encodes CASSDGQGVGQPQHF. Variable domain in full (rest from reference TRBV5-5 and TRBJ1-5): DAGVTQSPTHLIKTRGQQVTLRCSPISGHKSVSWYQQVLGQGPQFIFQYYEKEERGRGNFPDRFSARQFPNYSSELNVNALLLGDSALYLCASSDGQGVGQPQHFGDGTRLSIL.

The chain recombines TRBV29-1 with TRBJ2-1; weak D call: TRBD1 (6 bases). The CDR3 has 18 amino acids. Germline V gene lookup returns CDR1 SQVTM and CDR2 ANQGSEA. V shed 2 bases and J shed 0 bases, with 20 bases lying between them. The CDR3 DNA is TGCAGCGTTGAAACGGAAGTGACAGGCCGGAGCTCCTACAATGAGCAGTTCTTC. As protein: CSVETEVTGRSSYNEQFF.

This chain uses TRBV10-3 with TRBJ2-3; 8 bases align to TRBD1. The CDR3 totals 16 residues. Germline V gives CDR1 ENHRY, CDR2 SYGVKD. The J segment lost 3 bases and the V segment lost 0 bases, leaving 5 bases of the junction unmatched. The CDR3 sequence is CAISESPGGVTDTQYF. The CDR3 region has the DNA TGTGCCATCAGTGAGTCCCCAGGGGGCGTAACAGATACGCAGTATTTT.

This chain joins TRBV30 and TRBJ1-4, with 7 bases fitting TRBD1. The germline V gene has CDR1 GTSNPN and CDR2 SVGIG (reference sequence). Trimming at V came to 2 bases and at J to 5 bases, leaving 5 bases not matched to a gene. The CDR3 extends over 14 amino acids. The CDR3 nucleotides are TGTGCCTGGAGTCCGGGACAGATGAATGAAAAACTGTTTTTT. It encodes CAWSPGQMNEKLFF.

The gene calls are TRBV29-1 and TRBJ2-7, with D perhaps being TRBD1 or TRBD2 (5 bases each). V lost 0 bases and J 6 bases, leaving 9 bases between the germline ends. The CDR3 totals 12 residues. CDR1 SQVTM and CDR2 ANQGSEA come from the germline V gene. The DNA for the CDR3 is TGCAGCGTTGAAGATCTGGGGACCGAGCAGTACTTC. Its translation: CSVEDLGTEQYF.

The J gene is TRBJ2-2, the V gene TRBV12-5; D is unresolved. Deletions cut 7 bases from V and 5 bases from J, with 8 bases between. Per germline, CDR1 LGHNT and CDR2 FRNRAP. This CDR3 is built from 12 residues. CDR3 residues: CASAEDTGELFF. The CDR3 bases are TGTGCTAGTGCCGAGGATACCGGGGAGCTGTTTTTT.

The rearrangement uses TRBV2 and TRBJ2-7; tentative D call: TRBD2 (5 bases). The length of the CDR3 is 13 residues. Germline CDR1 and CDR2: SNHLY and FYNNEI. V was shortened by 2 bases and J by 7 bases, with 12 bases between the two germline ends. CDR3 DNA sequence: TGTGCCAGCAGTGAAAGTGGACTTAATGAGCAGTACTTC. Translation gives CASSESGLNEQYF.

V and J are TRBV14 and TRBJ2-3; either TRBD1 or TRBD2 may fit D (5 bases each). The ends were cut back, 0 bases at V and 2 bases at J, with 12 bases in the middle. Germline loops: CDR1 SGHDN, CDR2 FVKESK. The CDR3 totals 16 residues. CDR3 loop: CASSQESLGPTDTQYF. DNA for the CDR3: TGTGCCAGCAGCCAAGAGTCATTGGGACCCACAGATACGCAGTATTTT. Drawing the rest from reference TRBV14 and TRBJ2-3, the complete variable domain is EAGVTQFPSHSVIEKGQTVTLRCDPISGHDNLYWYRRVMGKEIKFLLHFVKESKQDESGMPNNRFLAERTGGTYSTLKVQPAELEDSGVYFCASSQESLGPTDTQYFGPGTRLTVL.

About this clone: The sample carries other DNA sequences with the same CDR3. The rearrangement joins TRBV11-2 to TRBJ2-7; D is uncertain. V was clipped by 0 bases and J by 0 bases, with 3 bases between them. The CDR3 runs to 13 residues. The germline CDR1 and CDR2 sequences are SGHAT and FQNNGV. CDR3 nucleotides: TGTGCCAGCAGCTTAGACGGCTCCTACGAGCAGTACTTC. It encodes CASSLDGSYEQYF.

This clone was picked up a small number of times. In the same sample, other DNA sequences code for this CDR3. This sequence joins TRBV5-6 and TRBJ2-5; D gene ambiguous. This CDR3 contains 12 residues. With 0 bases removed from V and 0 bases from J, the gap between germline ends came to 0 bases. Per the germline V gene, CDR1 is SGHDT and CDR2 is YYEEEE. CDR3 coding DNA: TGTGCCAGCAGCTTGGACCAAGAGACCCAGTACTTC. It yields the protein CASSLDQETQYF.

V and J are TRBV5-1 and TRBJ2-7; the match to TRBD2 covers 9 bases. The J segment lost 6 bases and the V segment lost 0 bases, leaving 7 bases of the junction unmatched. CDR1 is SGHRS and CDR2 is YFSETQ in the germline V gene. The length of the CDR3 is 15 residues. The CDR3: CASSLGASGNLEQYF. The CDR3 DNA sequence: TGCGCCAGCAGCTTGGGGGCTAGCGGGAACCTCGAGCAGTACTTC.

Comments on this clone: This CDR3 is also generated by other DNA sequences in the sample. V and J are TRBV4-1 and TRBJ1-1; 10 bases fit TRBD1. The length of the CDR3 is 15 residues. After removal of 4 bases from V and 4 bases from J, the junction contained 6 bases not matched to a gene. The germline gives CDR1 MGHRA, CDR2 YSYEKL. The CDR3 spells CASSPRTGGITEAFF. CDR3 in DNA: TGCGCCAGCAGCCCGAGGACAGGGGGAATCACTGAAGCTTTCTTT.

This chain uses TRBV9 with TRBJ2-1, with 13 bases that match TRBD2. The CDR3 runs to 16 residues. After removal of 4 bases from V and 4 bases from J, the junction contained 5 bases not matched to a gene. Germline V gene sequence: CDR1 SGDLS, CDR2 YYNGEE. CDR3 region: CASSTGLAGVYNEQFF. CDR3 nucleotide sequence: TGTGCCAGCAGCACCGGACTAGCGGGGGTGTACAATGAGCAGTTCTTC.

This clone was seen only once. This sequence joins TRBV28 and TRBJ2-7; TRBD2 matches 8 bases. In germline, CDR1 is MDHEN, CDR2 SYDVKM. J gave up 4 bases and V 6 bases, and 8 bases lay outside the gene matches. This CDR3 spans 14 amino acids. The CDR3 coding sequence is TGTGCCAGCAGCACCCCGGGGGGGACTTACGAGCAGTACTTC. Translation gives CASSTPGGTYEQYF.